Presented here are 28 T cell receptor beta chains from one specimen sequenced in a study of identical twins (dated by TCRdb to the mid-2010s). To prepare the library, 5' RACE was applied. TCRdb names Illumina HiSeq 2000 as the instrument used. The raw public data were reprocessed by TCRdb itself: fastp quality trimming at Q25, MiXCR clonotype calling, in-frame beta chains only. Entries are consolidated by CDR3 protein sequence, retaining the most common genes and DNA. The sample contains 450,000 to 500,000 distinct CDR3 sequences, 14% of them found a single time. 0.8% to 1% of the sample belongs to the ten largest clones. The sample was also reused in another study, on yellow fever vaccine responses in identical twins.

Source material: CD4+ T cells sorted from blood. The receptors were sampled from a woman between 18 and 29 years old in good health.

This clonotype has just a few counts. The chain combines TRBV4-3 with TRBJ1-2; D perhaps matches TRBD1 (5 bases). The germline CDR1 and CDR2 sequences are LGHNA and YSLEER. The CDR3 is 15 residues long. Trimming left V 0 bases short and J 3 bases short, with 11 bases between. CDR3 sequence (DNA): TGCGCCAGCAGCCAAGATACCGGGACTCACTATGGCTACACCTTC. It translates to CASSQDTGTHYGYTF.

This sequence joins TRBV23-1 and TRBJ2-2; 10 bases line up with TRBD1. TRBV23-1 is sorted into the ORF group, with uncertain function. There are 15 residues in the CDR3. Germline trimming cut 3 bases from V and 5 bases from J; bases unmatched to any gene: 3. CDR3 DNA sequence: TGCGCCAGCAGTCAGGGACAGGGGTTAACCGGGGAGCTGTTTTTT. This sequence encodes CASSQGQGLTGELFF.

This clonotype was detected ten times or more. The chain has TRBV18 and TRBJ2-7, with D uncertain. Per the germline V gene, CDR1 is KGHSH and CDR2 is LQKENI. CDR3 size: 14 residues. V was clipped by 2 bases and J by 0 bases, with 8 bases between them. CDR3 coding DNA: TGTGCCAGCTCACCAGGGGAAAGCTCCTACGAGCAGTACTTC. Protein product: CASSPGESSYEQYF.

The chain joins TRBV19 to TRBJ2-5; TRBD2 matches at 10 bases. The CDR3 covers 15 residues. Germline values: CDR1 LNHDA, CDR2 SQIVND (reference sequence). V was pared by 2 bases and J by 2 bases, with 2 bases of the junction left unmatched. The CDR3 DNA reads TGTGCCAGTAGTATACTAGCGGGAGATCAAGAGACCCAGTACTTC. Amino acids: CASSILAGDQETQYF.

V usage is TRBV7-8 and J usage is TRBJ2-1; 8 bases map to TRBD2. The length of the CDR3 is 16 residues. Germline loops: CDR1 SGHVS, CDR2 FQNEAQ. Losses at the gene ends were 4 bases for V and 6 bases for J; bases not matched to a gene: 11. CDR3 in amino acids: CASSSWERGRRNEQFF. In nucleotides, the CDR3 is TGTGCCAGCAGCTCTTGGGAGCGGGGGCGTCGCAATGAGCAGTTCTTC.

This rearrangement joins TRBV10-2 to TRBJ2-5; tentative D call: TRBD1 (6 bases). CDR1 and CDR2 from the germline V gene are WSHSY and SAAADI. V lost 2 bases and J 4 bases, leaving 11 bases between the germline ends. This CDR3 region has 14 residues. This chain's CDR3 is CASSELGRGETQYF. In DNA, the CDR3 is TGCGCCAGCAGTGAGCTGGGCAGGGGAGAGACCCAGTACTTC.

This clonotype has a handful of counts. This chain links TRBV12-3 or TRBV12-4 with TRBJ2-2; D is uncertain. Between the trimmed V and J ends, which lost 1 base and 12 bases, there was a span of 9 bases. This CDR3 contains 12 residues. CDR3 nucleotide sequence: TGTGCCAGCAGTTTAGGGCCAGGAAAGCTGTTTTTT. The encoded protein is CASSLGPGKLFF.

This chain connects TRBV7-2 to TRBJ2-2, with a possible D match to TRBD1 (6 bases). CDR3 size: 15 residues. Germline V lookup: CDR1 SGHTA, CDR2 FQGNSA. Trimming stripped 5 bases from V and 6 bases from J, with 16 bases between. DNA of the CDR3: TGTGCCAGCAGCCCCAGGGGCCTCGGACCCGGGGAGCTGTTTTTT. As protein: CASSPRGLGPGELFF.

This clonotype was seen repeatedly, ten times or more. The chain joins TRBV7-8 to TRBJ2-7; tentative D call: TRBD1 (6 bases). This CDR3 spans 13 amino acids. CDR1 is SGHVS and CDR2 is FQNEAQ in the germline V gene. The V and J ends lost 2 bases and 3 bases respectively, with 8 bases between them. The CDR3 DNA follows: TGTGCCAGCAGCTTAACAGGGTACTACGAGCAGTACTTC. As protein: CASSLTGYYEQYF.

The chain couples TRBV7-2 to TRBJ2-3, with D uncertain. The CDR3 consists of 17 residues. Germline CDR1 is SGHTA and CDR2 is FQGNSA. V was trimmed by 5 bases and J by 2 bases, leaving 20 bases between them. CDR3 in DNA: TGTGCCAGCAGCCGCAACGCACTACTCCTGATCACAGATACGCAGTATTTT. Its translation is CASSRNALLLITDTQYF.

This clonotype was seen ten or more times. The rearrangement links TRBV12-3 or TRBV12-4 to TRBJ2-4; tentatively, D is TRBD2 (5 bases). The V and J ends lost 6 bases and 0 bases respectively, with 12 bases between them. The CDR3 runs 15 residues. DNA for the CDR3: TGTGCCAGCAGCCCGCAGCGGACAGCCAAAAACATTCAGTACTTC. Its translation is CASSPQRTAKNIQYF.

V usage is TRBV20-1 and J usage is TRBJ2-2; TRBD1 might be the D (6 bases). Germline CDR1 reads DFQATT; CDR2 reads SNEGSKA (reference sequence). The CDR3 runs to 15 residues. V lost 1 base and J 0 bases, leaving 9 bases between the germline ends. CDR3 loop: CSARGQVPNTGELFF. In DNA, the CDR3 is TGCAGTGCTAGAGGACAGGTCCCGAACACCGGGGAGCTGTTTTTT.

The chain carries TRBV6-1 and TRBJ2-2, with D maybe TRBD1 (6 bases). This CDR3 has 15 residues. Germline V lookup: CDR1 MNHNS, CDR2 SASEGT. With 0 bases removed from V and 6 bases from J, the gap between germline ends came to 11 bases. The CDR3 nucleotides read TGTGCCAGCAGTGAAGCACAGGGTCTCTCCGGGGAGCTGTTTTTT. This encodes CASSEAQGLSGELFF.

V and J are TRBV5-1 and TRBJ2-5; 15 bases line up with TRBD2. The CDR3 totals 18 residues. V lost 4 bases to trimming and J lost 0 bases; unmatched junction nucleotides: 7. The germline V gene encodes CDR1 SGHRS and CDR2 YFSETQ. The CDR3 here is CASSPGLAGGKYQETQYF. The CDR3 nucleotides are TGCGCCAGCAGCCCCGGACTAGCGGGGGGGAAGTACCAAGAGACCCAGTACTTC.

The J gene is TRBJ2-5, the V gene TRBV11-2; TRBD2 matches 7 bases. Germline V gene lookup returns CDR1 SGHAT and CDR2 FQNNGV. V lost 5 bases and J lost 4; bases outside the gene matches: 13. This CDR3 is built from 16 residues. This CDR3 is CASSHARTRASETQYF. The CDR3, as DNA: TGTGCCAGCAGCCACGCACGGACTAGAGCTTCAGAGACCCAGTACTTC.

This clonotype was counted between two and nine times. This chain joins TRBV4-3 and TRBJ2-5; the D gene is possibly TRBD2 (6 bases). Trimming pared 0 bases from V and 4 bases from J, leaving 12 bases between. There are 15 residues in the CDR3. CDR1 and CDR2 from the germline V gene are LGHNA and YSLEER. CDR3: CASSQEGGNGETQYF. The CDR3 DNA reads TGCGCCAGCAGCCAAGAGGGCGGGAACGGAGAGACCCAGTACTTC.

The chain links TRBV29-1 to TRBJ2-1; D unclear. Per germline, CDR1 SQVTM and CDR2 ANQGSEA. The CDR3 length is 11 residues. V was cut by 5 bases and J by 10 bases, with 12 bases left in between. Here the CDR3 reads CSVKQAWEQFF. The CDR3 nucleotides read TGCAGCGTTAAGCAGGCCTGGGAGCAGTTCTTC.

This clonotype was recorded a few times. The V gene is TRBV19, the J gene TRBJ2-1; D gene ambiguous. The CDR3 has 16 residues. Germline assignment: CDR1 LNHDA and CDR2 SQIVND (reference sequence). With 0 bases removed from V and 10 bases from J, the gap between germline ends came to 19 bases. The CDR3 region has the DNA TGTGCCAGTAGTATAGATGCTAGTAGATCAGCCTGGGAGCAGTTCTTC. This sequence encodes CASSIDASRSAWEQFF.

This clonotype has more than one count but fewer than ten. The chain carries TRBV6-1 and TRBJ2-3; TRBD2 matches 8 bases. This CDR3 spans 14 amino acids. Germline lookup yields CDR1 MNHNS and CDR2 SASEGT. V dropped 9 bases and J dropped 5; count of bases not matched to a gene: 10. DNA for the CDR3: TGTGCCAGTAAGCGGGGGTCTTTCGGAGATACGCAGTATTTT. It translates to CASKRGSFGDTQYF.

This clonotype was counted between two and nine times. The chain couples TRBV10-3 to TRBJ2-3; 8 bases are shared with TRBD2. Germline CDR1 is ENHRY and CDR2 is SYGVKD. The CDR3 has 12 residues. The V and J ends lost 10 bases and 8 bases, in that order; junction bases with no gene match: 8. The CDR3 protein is CATWSGRGTQYF. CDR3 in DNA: TGTGCCACCTGGAGCGGGAGAGGTACGCAGTATTTT.

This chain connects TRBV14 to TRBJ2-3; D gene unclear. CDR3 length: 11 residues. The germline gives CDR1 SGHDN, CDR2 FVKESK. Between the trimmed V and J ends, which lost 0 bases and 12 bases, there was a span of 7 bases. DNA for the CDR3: TGTGCCAGCAGCCAAGACGGTTACCAGTATTTT. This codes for CASSQDGYQYF.

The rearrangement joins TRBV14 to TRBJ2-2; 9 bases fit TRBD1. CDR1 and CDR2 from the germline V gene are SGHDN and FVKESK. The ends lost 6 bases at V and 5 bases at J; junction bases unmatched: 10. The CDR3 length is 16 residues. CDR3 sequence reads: CASRTHGQGNTGELFF. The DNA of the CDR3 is TGTGCCAGCAGGACGCACGGACAGGGGAATACCGGGGAGCTGTTTTTT.

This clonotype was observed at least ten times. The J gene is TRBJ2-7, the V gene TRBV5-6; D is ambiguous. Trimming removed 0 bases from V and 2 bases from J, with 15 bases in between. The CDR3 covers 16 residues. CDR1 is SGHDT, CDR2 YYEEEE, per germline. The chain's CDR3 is CASSLVFNSQTYEQYF. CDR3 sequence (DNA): TGTGCCAGCAGCTTGGTATTCAACAGCCAAACCTACGAGCAGTACTTC.

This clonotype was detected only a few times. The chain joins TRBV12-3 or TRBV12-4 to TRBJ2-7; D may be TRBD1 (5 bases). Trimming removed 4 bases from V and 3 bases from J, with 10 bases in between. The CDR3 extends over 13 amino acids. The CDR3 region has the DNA TGTGCCAGCAGTTGGGGCGGAAACTACGAGCAGTACTTC. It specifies CASSWGGNYEQYF.

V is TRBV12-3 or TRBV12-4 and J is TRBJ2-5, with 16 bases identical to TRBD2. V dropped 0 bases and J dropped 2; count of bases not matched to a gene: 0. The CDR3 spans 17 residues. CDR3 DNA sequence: TGTGCCAGCAGTTTAGCGGGACTAGCGGGGGGGCAAGAGACCCAGTACTTC. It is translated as CASSLAGLAGGQETQYF.

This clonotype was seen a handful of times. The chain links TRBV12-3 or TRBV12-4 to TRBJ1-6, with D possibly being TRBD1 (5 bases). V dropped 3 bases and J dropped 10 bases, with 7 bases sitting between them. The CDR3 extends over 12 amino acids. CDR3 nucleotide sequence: TGTGCCAGCAGTTTTGAGGGGTCACCCCTCCACTTT. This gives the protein CASSFEGSPLHF.

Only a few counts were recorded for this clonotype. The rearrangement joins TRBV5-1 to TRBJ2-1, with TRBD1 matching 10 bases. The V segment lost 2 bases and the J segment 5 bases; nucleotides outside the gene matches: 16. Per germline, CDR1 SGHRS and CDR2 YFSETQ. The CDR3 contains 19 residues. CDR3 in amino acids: CASSLRPGQGTGTDNEQFF. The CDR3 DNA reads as TGCGCCAGCAGCTTAAGACCGGGACAGGGGACTGGTACCGACAATGAGCAGTTCTTC.

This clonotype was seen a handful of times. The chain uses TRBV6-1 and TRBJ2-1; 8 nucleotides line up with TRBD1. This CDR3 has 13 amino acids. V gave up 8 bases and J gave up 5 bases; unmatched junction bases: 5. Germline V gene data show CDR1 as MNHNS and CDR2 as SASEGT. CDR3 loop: CASGRGLDNEQFF. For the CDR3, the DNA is TGTGCCAGCGGCAGGGGGCTGGACAATGAGCAGTTCTTC.